The present T cell receptor (beta chain) was sequenced within a study of regulatory T cells in long-lasting Graves disease. On the study more broadly: Graves' patients, diagnosed recently, had received antithyroid drugs under 3 months.

The authors built TCR beta libraries using iRepertoire HTBI primers and Arm-PCR of CDR3 regions. TCRdb reprocessed the multiplex PCR reads via MiXCR and lists one record per CDR3 protein. The sample lists a few hundred thousand distinct CDR3 sequences, around an eighth occurring once. This CDR3 spans 15 amino acids. Germline CDR1 LGHDT, CDR2 YNNKEL (reference sequence). The time point denotes: newly diagnosed GD, antithyroid drugs for less than 3 months. The TCR library was made from RNA that had been extracted from PBMCs in TRIzol. Each of the patients was recruited from an endocrinology department situated in Xi'an, China. This clonotype occurred many times. Another study also made use of these data, one on T cells in Graves' hyperthyroidism and ophthalmopathy. Per that paper: Graves' hyperthyroidism qualified as stable when ophthalmopathy did not progress within 18 months.

The sequence was collected from a young man with Graves disease. V usage is TRBV3-1 and J usage is TRBJ2-1; tentatively, D is TRBD2 (7 bases). The J call may be incorrect, as the DNA end agrees better with TRBJ2-5. The source was peripheral blood mononuclear cells (PBMCs), collected at new diagnosis, from a patient treated with antithyroid drugs. The CDR3 DNA reads TGTGCCAGCAGCCAAGGAGGGGGGGCCCCAGAGACCCAGTACTTC. Protein sequence: CASSQGGGAPETQYF.